This entry is about one T cell receptor (beta chain). The table lists this clonotype with many counts. Its specific antigen is unknown. No clone much larger than this one lies a single base away; base qualities are absent. The cysteine opens and the phenylalanine closes a CDR3 of 13 amino acids. Only CDR3 DNA remains: 39 bases, in frame from the first base. V was cut back by 1 base and J by 10 bases, leaving a gap of 12 bases between them. In the germline V gene (reference sequence), CDR1 corresponds to SGHNT and CDR2 to YYREEE. Data came from an Illumina HiSeq 1500. The public reads were quality trimmed at Q25 with fastp and then assembled into clones with MiXCR by TCRdb, keeping productive beta chains. Each entry merges the rows of one CDR3 protein and shows their most common DNA and genes. The sample records about 460,000 distinct CDR3 sequences, about 11% of which are singletons. The top ten clonotypes cover approximately 10% of the sample.

The source of the sample is a study of T cell repertoires in cytomegalovirus infection (dated by TCRdb to between 2019 and 2020). Study-level background: Donor HLA type was relevant to the analysis, as public TCR beta signatures indicated carriage of CMV infection together with the matching HLA type. Overall results and qualifications from the work: Carriers of CMV infection plus the relevant HLA type were discriminated by the cumulative frequency of public TCR beta family members in the study cohort and in an independent approximately 340-donor cohort. The ex vivo response was dominated by HLA-C-restricted CMV-specific TCR beta clonotypes, which also provided the single most frequent clonotype in two of eight donors.

The sample consisted of PBMCs. The V gene is TRBV5-4 and the J gene is TRBJ2-1; the D gene is possibly TRBD1, with 6 bases matching. The sequence was collected from a human donor in good health (CMV status not recorded). Some clones in this sample may be carry-over from other donors' samples. CDR3 region: CASSLTGTREQFF. The DNA sequence is as follows: TGTGCCAGCAGCTTGACAGGGACGAGAGAGCAGTTCTTC.